One and the same sample provided the 18 T cell receptor beta chains below, sequenced in a study of sequential checkpoint blockade in melanoma. As for treatment: randomized to nivolumab then ipilimumab (arm A) or the reverse (arm B). The data were produced by immunoSEQ multiplex PCR, yet TCRdb's version contains in-frame clones alone and is incomplete. The table shows 13,000 or so clones, with 70% to 80% occurring only once. This specimen consisted of CD8+ T cells sorted from blood (inferred from file names), obtained from a patient given nivolumab and ipilimumab in sequence. The receptors shown here come from a human donor with melanoma.

In this sample, this clone turned up a few times. CDR3 nucleotide sequence: TGTGCCAGTAGTATGCGACTAGCGTACAATGAGCAGTTCTTC. Amino acids: CASSMRLAYNEQFF. J is TRBJ2-1 and V is TRBV19; 8 nucleotides align to TRBD2. Germline V gene lookup returns CDR1 LNHDA and CDR2 SQIVND (reference sequence). Germline trimming cut 3 bases from V and 4 bases from J; bases unmatched to any gene: 2. The CDR3 loop spans 14 amino acids.

This chain connects TRBV7-3 to TRBJ2-5; D perhaps matches TRBD2 (6 bases). From germline, CDR1 is SGHTA and CDR2 FQGTGA. The CDR3 consists of 14 residues. V was trimmed by 4 bases and J by 4 bases, leaving 13 bases between them. The CDR3 DNA follows: TGTGCCAGCAGCTCGGAATCTAGCGCAGAGACCCAGTACTTC. This translates into CASSSESSAETQYF.

V and J are TRBV7-6 and TRBJ2-1; 10 bases agree with TRBD2. V lost 5 bases and J lost 0; bases outside the gene matches: 4. This CDR3 comprises 16 residues. CDR1 SGHVS and CDR2 FNYEAQ come from the germline V gene. The DNA for the CDR3 is TGTGCCAGCAGCGTCCCTAGCGGGAGCTCCTACAATGAGCAGTTCTTC. This translates into CASSVPSGSSYNEQFF. The full variable domain, in which reference TRBV7-6 and TRBJ2-1 provide the parts outside the CDR3, is GAGVSQSPRYKVTKRGQDVALRCDPISGHVSLYWYRQALGQGPEFLTYFNYEAQQDKSGLPNDRFSAERPEGSISTLTIQRTEQRDSAMYRCASSVPSGSSYNEQFFGPGTRLTVL.

A few counts support this clone. This chain connects TRBV12-5 to TRBJ1-1, with D possibly being TRBD1 (5 bases). There are 12 residues in the CDR3. Trimming stripped 6 bases from V and 4 bases from J, with 9 bases between. CDR1 and CDR2 (germline): LGHNT, FRNRAP. In nucleotides, the CDR3 is TGTGCTAGTGGAGGGGTGACCACTGAAGCTTTCTTT. Protein product: CASGGVTTEAFF.

The chain has TRBV7-9 and TRBJ1-2, with D uncertain. Trimming removed 0 bases at V and 6 bases at J, with 5 bases between. The CDR3 totals 12 residues. Germline V lookup: CDR1 SEHNR, CDR2 FQNEAQ (reference sequence). CDR3 loop: CASSLASDGYTF. The CDR3 DNA is TGTGCCAGCAGCTTAGCGTCGGATGGCTACACCTTC.

This sequence joins TRBV5-1 and TRBJ1-4, with D possibly being TRBD1 (6 bases). The length of the CDR3 is 15 residues. Germline V gene sequence: CDR1 SGHRS, CDR2 YFSETQ. V lost 0 bases and J 7 bases, leaving 13 bases between the germline ends. The CDR3 protein is CASSLANVGGEKLFF. The CDR3 DNA sequence: TGCGCCAGCAGCTTGGCCAACGTAGGGGGTGAAAAACTGTTTTTT.

The rearrangement links TRBV9 to TRBJ1-2; D possibly corresponds to TRBD1 (5 bases). The CDR3 is made up of 14 amino acids. Per germline, CDR1 SGDLS and CDR2 YYNGEE. The V and J ends lost 1 base and 1 base respectively, with 8 bases between them. The DNA of the CDR3 is TGTGCCAGCAGCGTACCCGGGGGTAACTATGGCTACACCTTC. It encodes CASSVPGGNYGYTF. Supplemented by reference TRBV9 and TRBJ1-2, the full variable domain reads DSGVTQTPKHLITATGQRVTLRCSPRSGDLSVYWYQQSLDQGLQFLIQYYNGEERAKGNILERFSAQQFPDLHSELNLSSLELGDSALYFCASSVPGGNYGYTFGSGTRLTVV.

The chain links TRBV4-1 to TRBJ2-7; D perhaps matches TRBD2 (6 bases). V lost 1 base and J 6 bases, leaving 10 bases between the germline ends. This CDR3 has 13 amino acids. Germline V gives CDR1 MGHRA, CDR2 YSYEKL. Written as DNA, the CDR3 is TGCGCCAGCAGCCAAGGGTTGGGGGGCGAGCAGTACTTC. This sequence encodes CASSQGLGGEQYF.

The rearrangement links TRBV29-1 to TRBJ2-2, with TRBD1 as a possible D gene (5 bases). The CDR3 is 12 amino acids. Germline values: CDR1 SQVTM, CDR2 ANQGSEA. Trimming left V 5 bases short and J 6 bases short, with 10 bases between. Here the CDR3 reads CSVSDIPGELFF. CDR3 bases: TGCAGCGTTTCGGACATTCCCGGGGAGCTGTTTTTT.

The table lists this clone with a count of one. CDR3: CASSGSGRGADTQYF. Written as DNA, the CDR3 is TGTGCCAGCAGCGGTAGCGGGAGGGGCGCAGATACGCAGTATTTT. The genes are TRBV9 and TRBJ2-3, with 11 positions matching TRBD2. The CDR3 is 15 amino acids. Unmatched junction bases numbered 4, after V lost 3 bases and J lost 4 bases. Per germline, CDR1 SGDLS and CDR2 YYNGEE.

The V and J genes are TRBV30 and TRBJ1-1, with no clear D. Germline lookup yields CDR1 GTSNPN and CDR2 SVGIG (reference sequence). CDR3 length: 13 amino acids. Trimming removed 0 bases at V and 9 bases at J, with 14 bases between. The chain's CDR3 is CAWSVERRRKAFF. For the CDR3, the DNA is TGTGCCTGGAGTGTAGAGAGGAGAAGAAAAGCTTTCTTT.

The V and J genes are TRBV5-5 and TRBJ1-2; 8 bases align to TRBD1. The CDR3 has 15 amino acids. Germline V gene data show CDR1 as SGHKS and CDR2 as YYEKEE (reference sequence). Losses at the gene ends were 0 bases for V and 3 bases for J; bases not matched to a gene: 4. CDR3 amino acids: CASSLDRGGYYGYTF. The CDR3 DNA follows: TGTGCCAGCAGCTTGGACAGGGGGGGATACTATGGCTACACCTTC.

This clone was counted a single time. The rearrangement links TRBV7-9 to TRBJ1-1; a possible D gene is TRBD1 (5 bases). V was clipped by 1 base and J by 0 bases, with 6 bases between them. CDR1 and CDR2 (germline): SEHNR, FQNEAQ (reference sequence). This CDR3 has 14 amino acids. The CDR3 reads CASSLDRLNTEAFF. The CDR3 coding sequence is TGTGCCAGCAGCTTAGACAGGTTGAACACTGAAGCTTTCTTT. Combining the CDR3 with reference TRBV7-9 and TRBJ1-1 gives the whole variable domain DTGVSQNPRHKITKRGQNVTFRCDPISEHNRLYWYRQTLGQGPEFLTYFQNEAQLEKSRLLSDRFSAERPKGSFSTLEIQRTEQGDSAMYLCASSLDRLNTEAFFGQGTRLTVV.

The chain uses TRBV7-9 and TRBJ2-5; D possibly corresponds to TRBD2 (6 bases). Trimming cost V 4 bases and J 1 base, with 10 bases left between them. The germline V gene encodes CDR1 SEHNR and CDR2 FQNEAQ (reference sequence). The CDR3 totals 14 residues. The CDR3 nucleotides read TGTGCCAGCAGCTCATGGGGAGGCCAAGAGACCCAGTACTTC. It is translated as CASSSWGGQETQYF.

By share, this clone ranks as medium-sized. The chain couples TRBV5-8 to TRBJ2-2; 9 positions agree with TRBD2. This CDR3 contains 16 residues. Germline loops: CDR1 SGHTS, CDR2 YDEGEE. V gave up 4 bases and J gave up 5 bases; unmatched junction bases: 9. The CDR3 region is CASSIQTSGATGELFF. The CDR3 region has the DNA TGTGCCAGCAGCATCCAGACTAGCGGCGCTACCGGGGAGCTGTTTTTT.

The rearrangement uses TRBV9 and TRBJ2-7, with a possible D match to TRBD2 (5 bases). The V gene lost 0 bases and the J gene lost 1 base, with 11 bases spanning the gap. The CDR3 length is 15 residues. Germline V gene lookup returns CDR1 SGDLS and CDR2 YYNGEE. CDR3: CASSVGSLASYEQYF. DNA for the CDR3: TGTGCCAGCAGCGTAGGGTCGCTAGCTTCCTACGAGCAGTACTTC.

J is TRBJ2-5 and V is TRBV5-5; TRBD2 aligns across 8 bases. Germline CDR1 is SGHKS and CDR2 is YYEKEE (reference sequence). The V gene end was trimmed by 2 bases and the J gene end by 1 base; junction bases not matched to a gene: 4. This CDR3 has 15 residues. The CDR3 protein is CASSFEAGVQETQYF. Written as DNA, the CDR3 is TGTGCCAGCAGCTTCGAAGCGGGAGTCCAAGAGACCCAGTACTTC.

This chain links TRBV7-9 with TRBJ1-1, with 10 bases identical to TRBD1. With V trimmed by 3 bases and J by 7 bases, 8 bases remained unmatched. The CDR3 is 15 amino acids. Germline CDR1 SEHNR, CDR2 FQNEAQ (reference sequence). CDR3 residues: CASSLLSGTGVEAFF. The CDR3 DNA follows: TGTGCCAGCAGCTTGTTATCCGGGACAGGGGTTGAAGCTTTCTTT.